Each of the 18 T cell receptor beta chains below was sequenced from the same sample in a study of cytomegalovirus exposure and HLA in healthy donors. In the PCR, 60 Vbeta and 13 Jbeta primers were used. Profiled with immunoSEQ multiplex PCR; TCRdb holds only in-frame clones, not every one. The sample consists of 270,000 or so clones, roughly 91% of them appearing once. Sequencing was done on a sample of PBMCs. The receptors shown here come from a girl aged 2-10 years in good health and CMV-seronegative.

V is TRBV7-6 and J is TRBJ1-1; the D is unclear. CDR1 and CDR2 (germline): SGHVS, FNYEAQ. This CDR3 has 13 amino acids. Trimming left V 5 bases short and J 5 bases short, with 12 bases between. The CDR3 reads CASSPFGETEAFF. In DNA form, the CDR3 reads TGTGCCAGCAGCCCTTTTGGGGAGACTGAAGCTTTCTTT.

CDR3 coding DNA: TGTGCCAGCAGCATGCTAGCGGGGGGCTCTCAGGCTGGGGCCAACGTCCTGACTTTC. Translating it yields CASSMLAGGSQAGANVLTF. The chain is built from TRBV5-4 and TRBJ2-6, with TRBD2 matching over 11 bases. CDR1 is SGHNT and CDR2 is YYREEE in the germline V gene (reference sequence). The CDR3 runs 19 residues. The V segment lost 4 bases and the J segment 2 bases; nucleotides outside the gene matches: 11.

The chain is built from TRBV5-1 and TRBJ2-3, with 7 bases matching TRBD1. CDR1 and CDR2 from the germline V gene are SGHRS and YFSETQ. The CDR3 totals 16 residues. V was clipped by 0 bases and J by 3 bases; unmatched bases: 7. The CDR3 DNA follows: TGCGCCAGCAGCTTGGGAGAAGCAGGGGGTACAGATACGCAGTATTTT. This translates into CASSLGEAGGTDTQYF.

J is TRBJ2-5 and V is TRBV7-9; a possible D gene is TRBD2 (7 bases). CDR1 SEHNR and CDR2 FQNEAQ come from the germline V gene (reference sequence). The V and J ends lost 7 bases and 2 bases respectively, with 23 bases between them. The CDR3 has 17 amino acids. The CDR3 is CASTPRGGLSLQETQYF. CDR3 in DNA: TGTGCCAGCACCCCAAGGGGGGGACTTAGCCTACAAGAGACCCAGTACTTC.

In its sample, this clone was seen once. CDR3 in amino acids: CASSQDRGLGGYEQYF. The DNA for the CDR3 is TGTGCCAGCAGCCAAGATAGGGGACTAGGGGGCTACGAGCAGTACTTC. The rearrangement joins TRBV4-2 to TRBJ2-5; 8 positions agree with TRBD2. The J call is uncertain, as TRBJ2-7 better fits the DNA end. This CDR3 has 16 residues. Per germline, CDR1 LGHNA and CDR2 YNFKEQ.

The rearrangement joins TRBV5-4 to TRBJ2-3; 8 bases line up with TRBD1. CDR1 SGHNT and CDR2 YYREEE come from the germline V gene (reference sequence). The CDR3 runs 15 residues. Germline trimming cut 0 bases from V and 4 bases from J; bases unmatched to any gene: 4. CDR3 sequence (DNA): TGTGCCAGCAGCTTGGTGGACAGGGATGCAGATACGCAGTATTTT. Its translation: CASSLVDRDADTQYF.

V usage is TRBV9 and J usage is TRBJ2-1; 7 nucleotides line up with TRBD2. V was clipped by 3 bases and J by 6 bases; unmatched bases: 9. Germline V CDR1 and CDR2: SGDLS, YYNGEE. There are 15 residues in the CDR3. CDR3 protein: CASSGSGVGFNEQFF. CDR3 sequence (DNA): TGTGCCAGCAGCGGGAGCGGGGTGGGTTTCAATGAGCAGTTCTTC.

This clone was seen a few times. The chain recombines TRBV10-3 with TRBJ1-3, with 12 bases identical to TRBD1. Germline lookup yields CDR1 ENHRY and CDR2 SYGVKD. J gave up 0 bases and V 10 bases, and 13 bases lay outside the gene matches. The CDR3 consists of 18 residues. DNA for the CDR3: TGTGCCACTTGGTCCGGGACAGGGGGCTCAAGCTCTGGAAACACCATATATTTT. Its translation is CATWSGTGGSSSGNTIYF.

This clone came up once. This rearrangement joins TRBV25-1 to TRBJ2-7; no definite D call. This CDR3 is 11 amino acids long. V was shortened by 4 bases and J by 6 bases, with 7 bases between the two germline ends. CDR1 is MGHDK, CDR2 SYGVNS, per germline. The CDR3 bases are TGTGCCAGCAGTGGTAGTTCCGAGCAGTACTTC. As protein: CASSGSSEQYF.

The CDR3 sequence is CATSRGSVNQPQHF. The CDR3, as DNA: TGTGCCACCAGCAGAGGATCGGTCAATCAGCCCCAGCATTTT. The genes are TRBV15 and TRBJ1-5; D unresolved. V was shortened by 1 base and J by 3 bases, with 7 bases between the two germline ends. This CDR3 is 14 amino acids long. Germline CDR1 reads LNHNV; CDR2 reads YYDKDF (reference sequence).

The chain uses TRBV4-2 and TRBJ2-7, with 10 nucleotides matching TRBD1. The CDR3 extends over 15 amino acids. Germline CDR1 LGHNA, CDR2 YNFKEQ. V was clipped by 1 base and J by 3 bases; unmatched bases: 3. The CDR3 sequence is CASSQATGGHYEQYF. CDR3 DNA sequence: TGTGCCAGCAGCCAAGCGACAGGGGGCCACTACGAGCAGTACTTC.

The V gene is TRBV28, the J gene TRBJ2-7, with D possibly TRBD1 on 5 matching bases. The CDR3 contains 12 residues. Per germline, CDR1 MDHEN and CDR2 SYDVKM. The V gene lost 6 bases and the J gene lost 4 bases, with 10 bases spanning the gap. This chain's CDR3 is CASRRQSYEQYF. The DNA for the CDR3 is TGTGCCAGCAGAAGACAGTCGTACGAGCAGTACTTC.

This chain connects TRBV11-2 to TRBJ1-5, with D unclear. Trimming cost V 2 bases and J 6 bases, with 14 bases left between them. Germline loops: CDR1 SGHAT, CDR2 FQNNGV. The CDR3 has 15 residues. The CDR3 spells CASSLSYATSQPQHF. The CDR3 DNA reads TGTGCCAGCAGCTTATCGTACGCTACTAGTCAGCCCCAGCATTTT.

CDR3 residues: CASSDSWDGTGDEKLFF. The CDR3 coding sequence is TGTGCCAGCAGTGATTCGTGGGACGGGACAGGGGACGAAAAACTGTTTTTT. This chain links TRBV2 with TRBJ1-4; TRBD1 aligns across 10 bases. CDR3 length equals 17 residues. The germline gives CDR1 SNHLY, CDR2 FYNNEI. Trimming cost V 3 bases and J 8 bases; bases outside gene matches: 12.

The rearrangement uses TRBV6-5 and TRBJ1-1; D gene unclear. The germline V gene has CDR1 MNHEY and CDR2 SVGAGI. Trimming left V 0 bases short and J 7 bases short, with 12 bases between. The CDR3 consists of 14 residues. DNA of the CDR3: TGTGCCAGCAGTTACTCAAGGGAGAGGAGTGAAGCTTTCTTT. It specifies CASSYSRERSEAFF.

The chain joins TRBV7-6 to TRBJ1-3; possibly TRBD1 for D (6 bases). This CDR3 has 14 residues. V lost 0 bases and J 3 bases, leaving 6 bases between the germline ends. Looked up from germline, CDR1 is SGHVS and CDR2 is FNYEAQ. The CDR3 nucleotides read TGTGCCAGCAGCTTAGCAGGGGGTGGAAACACCATATATTTT. It yields the protein CASSLAGGGNTIYF.

This chain joins TRBV30 and TRBJ1-3; a possible D gene is TRBD1 (6 bases). CDR1 GTSNPN and CDR2 SVGIG come from the germline V gene (reference sequence). Trimming pared 5 bases from V and 0 bases from J, leaving 14 bases between. CDR3 size: 15 residues. The CDR3 DNA reads as TGTGCCTGGGCCCACAGGGATAGCTCTGGAAACACCATATATTTT. Encoded protein: CAWAHRDSSGNTIYF.

The gene calls are TRBV2 and TRBJ2-1, with D possibly TRBD1 on 5 matching bases. V lost 7 bases and J lost 2, with 9 bases in between. This CDR3 contains 13 residues. From germline, CDR1 is SNHLY and CDR2 FYNNEI. DNA of the CDR3: TGTGCCAGCATAAGGACAACCTACAATGAGCAGTTCTTC. Translated: CASIRTTYNEQFF.